This T cell receptor beta chain is from a study of CD8 T cells in Susac syndrome. Study-wide findings and caveats: The study acknowledged a relatively small number of individuals in its TCR sequencing and HLA analysis.

Random hexamers were used to reverse transcribe about 0.5 to 1 ug of RNA. Multiplex immunoSEQ PCR targeted 54 Vbeta and 13 Jbeta TCR beta segments. TCRdb re-called the immunoSEQ multiplex PCR reads through MiXCR, storing one row per CDR3 protein. The profile covers almost 450,000 distinct CDR3 sequences, with roughly 85% appearing a single time and approximately 0.12% taken by the ten largest. V lost 6 bases to trimming and J lost 1 base, with 17 bases between them. CDR3 length equals 16 residues. Germline V CDR1 and CDR2: MNHNS, SASEGT. Sequencing of TCR beta was performed on blood CD8+ T cells and on blood CD4+ T cells. Purification of the CD8+ and CD4+ T cells relied on negative isolation, and TEMRA cells underwent FACS enrichment. The sample holds a few counts of this clonotype. Its specificity is unknown.

The TCR originated in a human donor with multiple sclerosis. The J gene is TRBJ2-3, the V gene TRBV6-1; the D gene is possibly TRBD1 (5 bases). The sequencing sample was made of CD8+ T cells from PBMCs. The CDR3 region is CASRFDSLSGTDTQYF. The CDR3 DNA is TGTGCCAGCAGATTCGACAGTCTATCGGGCACAGATACGCAGTATTTT.